This is a list of T cell receptor beta chains from one sample in a study of regulatory T cells in long-lasting Graves disease. One entry per CDR3 protein, called by TCRdb with MiXCR from the multiplex PCR reads. The repertoire consists of 350,000 to 400,000 distinct CDR3 sequences, with around 16% occurring once and the leading ten covering 20% to 25%. The input for sequencing was peripheral blood mononuclear cells (PBMCs), taken at new diagnosis, from a patient treated with antithyroid drugs. The receptor source for this set is a female donor with Graves disease. Both conserved end residues are part of each CDR3. The D gene is left open where the match is weak. Clone size, where shown, is once, few, many, or a class for clones that have expanded.

CDR3 length: 13
J gene: TRBJ1-2
V gene: TRBV2
D gene: -
clone size: -
CDR3 protein: CASGLTGAYGYTF
CDR3 DNA: TGTGCCAGCGGCTTGACAGGAGCCTATGGCTACACCTTC

CDR3 length: 15
J gene: TRBJ1-1
V gene: TRBV6-1
D gene: -
clone size: few
CDR3 protein: CASRLVPGPNTEAFF
CDR3 DNA: TGTGCCAGCAGATTAGTTCCGGGACCAAACACTGAAGCTTTCTTT

CDR3 length: 20
J gene: TRBJ1-4
V gene: TRBV6-2/TRBV6-3
D gene: TRBD1
clone size: many
CDR3 protein: CASSGLAVIGGFATNEKLFF
CDR3 DNA: TGTGCCAGCAGTGGACTTGCGGTAATAGGGGGCTTTGCAACTAATGAAAAACTGTTTTTT

CDR3 length: 18
J gene: TRBJ2-5
V gene: TRBV6-5
D gene: -
clone size: -
CDR3 protein: CASSLVGKVSLKGETQYF
CDR3 DNA: TGTGCCAGCAGTTTGGTTGGGAAGGTCTCCCTCAAGGGGGAGACCCAGTACTTC

CDR3 length: 20
J gene: TRBJ2-7
V gene: TRBV6-2/TRBV6-3
D gene: -
clone size: -
CDR3 protein: CASRARPSQGPFLNTYEQYF
CDR3 DNA: TGTGCCAGCCGGGCCAGACCAAGTCAGGGGCCCTTTCTCAATACCTACGAGCAGTACTTC

CDR3 length: 14
J gene: TRBJ2-5
V gene: TRBV18
D gene: -
clone size: -
CDR3 protein: CASSRLESPETQYF
CDR3 DNA: TGTGCCAGCTCACGACTGGAGTCCCCGGAGACCCAGTACTTC

CDR3 length: 18
J gene: TRBJ2-7
V gene: TRBV27
D gene: -
clone size: many
CDR3 protein: CASSPNPLDRRGTYEQYF
CDR3 DNA: TGTGCCAGCAGTCCCAACCCCTTGGACAGGAGGGGGACCTACGAGCAGTACTTC

CDR3 length: 13
J gene: TRBJ1-2
V gene: TRBV7-6
D gene: -
clone size: many
CDR3 protein: CASSPTWGLGYTF
CDR3 DNA: TGTGCCAGCAGCCCTACGTGGGGGCTTGGCTACACCTTC

CDR3 length: 13
J gene: TRBJ2-3
V gene: TRBV7-3
D gene: -
clone size: many
CDR3 protein: CASALTRTDTQYF
CDR3 DNA: TGTGCCAGCGCTCTGACACGAACAGATACGCAGTATTTT

CDR3 length: 15
J gene: TRBJ2-1
V gene: TRBV14
D gene: -
clone size: -
CDR3 protein: CASSQARGPHNEQFF
CDR3 DNA: TGTGCCAGCAGCCAAGCAAGGGGACCGCACAATGAGCAGTTCTTC

CDR3 length: 14
J gene: TRBJ2-7
V gene: TRBV29-1
D gene: -
clone size: many
CDR3 protein: CSVGLRDHHYEQYF
CDR3 DNA: TGCAGCGTTGGTCTCCGGGACCACCACTACGAGCAGTACTTC

CDR3 length: 13
J gene: TRBJ2-2
V gene: TRBV4-3
D gene: -
clone size: few
CDR3 protein: CASSERNTRELFF
CDR3 DNA: TGCGCCAGCAGCGAAAGGAATACCCGGGAGCTGTTTTTT

CDR3 length: 13
J gene: TRBJ1-1
V gene: TRBV9
D gene: -
clone size: -
CDR3 protein: CASSRGVFSRAFF
CDR3 DNA: TGTGCCAGCAGCAGAGGAGTTTTCTCGCGAGCTTTCTTT

CDR3 length: 14
J gene: TRBJ1-2
V gene: TRBV20-1
D gene: TRBD1
clone size: many
CDR3 protein: CSATQGTANYGYTF
CDR3 DNA: TGCAGTGCTACCCAGGGGACAGCTAACTATGGCTACACCTTC

CDR3 length: 14
J gene: TRBJ1-6
V gene: TRBV3-1
D gene: -
clone size: many
CDR3 protein: CASSPRAGSSPLHF
CDR3 DNA: TGTGCCAGCAGCCCCCGGGCCGGGAGTTCACCCCTCCACTTT

CDR3 length: 17
J gene: TRBJ2-3
V gene: TRBV28
D gene: TRBD2
clone size: -
CDR3 protein: CASSLVGGRVSTDTQYF
CDR3 DNA: TGTGCCAGCAGTTTAGTCGGGGGGAGGGTGAGCACAGATACGCAGTATTTT

CDR3 length: 15
J gene: TRBJ2-1
V gene: TRBV6-2/TRBV6-3
D gene: -
clone size: -
CDR3 protein: CASSYTGASYNEQFF
CDR3 DNA: TGTGCCAGCAGTTACACGGGGGCTTCCTACAATGAGCAGTTCTTC

CDR3 length: 13
J gene: TRBJ2-7
V gene: TRBV12-3/TRBV12-4
D gene: -
clone size: many
CDR3 protein: CASRVSGGREQYF
CDR3 DNA: TGTGCCAGCAGGGTTTCTGGGGGGCGCGAGCAGTACTTC

CDR3 length: 12
J gene: TRBJ1-1
V gene: TRBV6-1
D gene: TRBD1
clone size: many
CDR3 protein: CASSLGTEEAFF
CDR3 DNA: TGTGCCAGCAGCCTCGGGACAGAGGAAGCTTTCTTT

CDR3 length: 15
J gene: TRBJ2-4
V gene: TRBV7-9
D gene: -
clone size: many
CDR3 protein: CASSFDAGGGNIQYF
CDR3 DNA: TGTGCCAGCAGCTTTGATGCCGGGGGAGGAAACATTCAGTACTTC

CDR3 length: 13
J gene: TRBJ2-1
V gene: TRBV30
D gene: TRBD2
clone size: many
CDR3 protein: CAWSGLALGEQFF
CDR3 DNA: TGTGCCTGGTCGGGACTAGCTCTTGGGGAGCAGTTCTTC

CDR3 length: 12
J gene: TRBJ2-4
V gene: TRBV20-1
D gene: -
clone size: few
CDR3 protein: CSANHREAIQYF
CDR3 DNA: TGCAGTGCTAATCACAGGGAGGCCATTCAGTACTTC

CDR3 length: 19
J gene: TRBJ1-5
V gene: TRBV12-3/TRBV12-4
D gene: -
clone size: many
CDR3 protein: CASLNTSAGQVDSNQPQHF
CDR3 DNA: TGTGCCAGCTTGAATACGTCAGCAGGGCAGGTAGATAGCAATCAGCCCCAGCATTTT

CDR3 length: 19
J gene: TRBJ2-1
V gene: TRBV27
D gene: -
clone size: -
CDR3 protein: CASSLFGSAIRPSPGEQFF
CDR3 DNA: TGTGCCAGCAGTTTATTTGGTTCGGCAATCCGGCCCTCTCCCGGGGAGCAGTTCTTC

CDR3 length: 14
J gene: TRBJ1-2
V gene: TRBV4-1
D gene: TRBD1
clone size: -
CDR3 protein: CASSQVRDSYGYTF
CDR3 DNA: TGCGCCAGCAGCCAAGTACGGGACAGCTATGGCTACACCTTC

CDR3 length: 15
J gene: TRBJ2-5
V gene: TRBV7-7
D gene: -
clone size: many
CDR3 protein: CASSLNYGQQETQYF
CDR3 DNA: TGTGCTAGCAGCTTAAACTATGGGCAGCAAGAGACCCAGTACTTC

CDR3 length: 18
J gene: TRBJ2-2
V gene: TRBV2
D gene: -
clone size: -
CDR3 protein: CASSLRGVGGPNTGELFF
CDR3 DNA: TGTGCCAGCAGCCTAAGGGGGGTAGGGGGGCCGAACACCGGGGAGCTGTTTTTT

CDR3 length: 16
J gene: TRBJ1-4
V gene: TRBV5-1
D gene: TRBD1
clone size: many
CDR3 protein: CASSLGRGVTNEKLFF
CDR3 DNA: TGCGCCAGCAGCCTAGGCAGGGGGGTGACTAATGAAAAACTGTTTTTT

CDR3 length: 16
J gene: TRBJ1-3
V gene: TRBV20-1
D gene: TRBD1
clone size: many
CDR3 protein: CSARDGSGTGGNTIYF
CDR3 DNA: TGCAGTGCTAGAGATGGCTCGGGGACAGGGGGAAACACCATATATTTT

CDR3 length: 13
J gene: TRBJ2-3
V gene: TRBV2
D gene: -
clone size: many
CDR3 protein: CASSSLYTDTQYF
CDR3 DNA: TGTGCCAGCAGTTCCCTATACACAGATACGCAGTATTTT

CDR3 length: 17
J gene: TRBJ1-6
V gene: TRBV28
D gene: TRBD1
clone size: many
CDR3 protein: CASSSYRGPSYNSPLHF
CDR3 DNA: TGTGCCAGCAGTTCTTACAGGGGGCCCTCCTATAATTCACCCCTCCACTTT

CDR3 length: 15
J gene: TRBJ2-1
V gene: TRBV12-3/TRBV12-4
D gene: -
clone size: many
CDR3 protein: CASSLNRGGIDEQFF
CDR3 DNA: TGTGCCAGCAGTTTAAACAGGGGAGGGATCGATGAGCAGTTCTTC

CDR3 length: 14
J gene: TRBJ2-7
V gene: TRBV18
D gene: -
clone size: few
CDR3 protein: CASSPGTTVDEQYF
CDR3 DNA: TGTGCCAGCTCACCCGGGACAACCGTGGACGAGCAGTACTTC

CDR3 length: 15
J gene: TRBJ1-1
V gene: TRBV11-2
D gene: TRBD1
clone size: many
CDR3 protein: CASSSVPGQGTEAFF
CDR3 DNA: TGTGCCAGCAGCTCTGTCCCGGGACAGGGCACTGAAGCTTTCTTT

CDR3 length: 19
J gene: TRBJ1-6
V gene: TRBV19
D gene: -
clone size: -
CDR3 protein: CASSFRDIGWSSYNSPLHF
CDR3 DNA: TGTGCCAGTAGTTTCCGGGACATAGGATGGAGCTCCTATAATTCACCCCTCCACTTT

CDR3 length: 13
J gene: TRBJ2-7
V gene: TRBV2
D gene: -
clone size: -
CDR3 protein: CAGSADRTREQYF
CDR3 DNA: TGTGCCGGATCGGCAGACAGGACAAGGGAGCAGTACTTC

CDR3 length: 14
J gene: TRBJ1-6
V gene: TRBV5-1
D gene: TRBD1
clone size: many
CDR3 protein: CASSWKDRDSPLHF
CDR3 DNA: TGCGCCAGCAGCTGGAAAGACAGGGATTCACCCCTCCACTTT

CDR3 length: 19
J gene: TRBJ2-3
V gene: TRBV28
D gene: TRBD2
clone size: few
CDR3 protein: CASSTRLAGDYSRADTQYF
CDR3 DNA: TGTGCCAGCAGTACCCGACTAGCGGGGGACTATTCCCGGGCGGATACGCAGTATTTT

CDR3 length: 13
J gene: TRBJ2-7
V gene: TRBV5-4
D gene: TRBD2
clone size: many
CDR3 protein: CASSYGLAREQYF
CDR3 DNA: TGTGCCAGCAGCTACGGACTAGCTCGGGAGCAGTACTTC

CDR3 length: 17
J gene: TRBJ1-1
V gene: TRBV28
D gene: -
clone size: many
CDR3 protein: CASSSPGTLSVNTEASF
CDR3 DNA: TGTGCCAGCAGTTCACCCGGGACTCTCTCCGTGAACACTGAAGCTTCCTTT

CDR3 length: 13
J gene: TRBJ1-2
V gene: TRBV5-1
D gene: TRBD1
clone size: many
CDR3 protein: CASSEGQGEGYTF
CDR3 DNA: TGTGCCAGCAGCGAAGGACAGGGCGAGGGCTACACCTTC

CDR3 length: 16
J gene: TRBJ2-7
V gene: TRBV20-1
D gene: TRBD2
clone size: many
CDR3 protein: CSATTKLAGGFYEQYF
CDR3 DNA: TGCAGTGCTACTACTAAACTAGCGGGGGGATTCTACGAGCAGTACTTC

CDR3 length: 16
J gene: TRBJ2-2
V gene: TRBV9
D gene: -
clone size: many
CDR3 protein: CASSVDQGGDTGELFF
CDR3 DNA: TGTGCCAGCAGCGTAGACCAGGGGGGGGACACCGGGGAGCTGTTTTTT

CDR3 length: 15
J gene: TRBJ2-1
V gene: TRBV7-3
D gene: -
clone size: many
CDR3 protein: CASSLTGTLPNEQFF
CDR3 DNA: TGTGCCAGCAGCTTAACCGGGACTCTCCCCAATGAGCAGTTCTTC

CDR3 length: 14
J gene: TRBJ1-1
V gene: TRBV2
D gene: -
clone size: many
CDR3 protein: CASSEPYPPGPSFF
CDR3 DNA: TGTGCCAGCAGTGAACCTTACCCGCCGGGACCCTCTTTCTTT

CDR3 length: 16
J gene: TRBJ2-3
V gene: TRBV5-1
D gene: -
clone size: many
CDR3 protein: CASSLAGPFSTDTQYF
CDR3 DNA: TGTGCCAGCAGCTTGGCGGGTCCCTTCAGCACAGATACGCAGTATTTT

CDR3 length: 16
J gene: TRBJ2-2
V gene: TRBV30
D gene: TRBD2
clone size: many
CDR3 protein: CAWSRTSGSGAGELFF
CDR3 DNA: TGTGCCTGGAGTCGCACTAGCGGGAGCGGTGCCGGGGAGCTGTTTTTT

CDR3 length: 16
J gene: TRBJ1-3
V gene: TRBV7-2
D gene: TRBD1
clone size: many
CDR3 protein: CASSLMGQGTGNTIYF
CDR3 DNA: TGTGCCAGCAGCTTAATGGGACAGGGCACTGGAAACACCATATATTTT

CDR3 length: 12
J gene: TRBJ2-1
V gene: TRBV7-9
D gene: -
clone size: -
CDR3 protein: CASSLTTPPQFF
CDR3 DNA: TGTGCCAGCAGCTTAACTACCCCACCGCAGTTCTTC

CDR3 length: 13
J gene: TRBJ2-5
V gene: TRBV29-1
D gene: -
clone size: many
CDR3 protein: CSVGRRFQETQYF
CDR3 DNA: TGCAGCGTTGGGCGAAGGTTCCAAGAGACCCAGTACTTC

CDR3 length: 11
J gene: TRBJ2-1
V gene: TRBV29-1
D gene: -
clone size: few
CDR3 protein: CSVERSGEQFF
CDR3 DNA: TGCAGCGTTGAAAGGTCGGGTGAGCAGTTCTTC

CDR3 length: 13
J gene: TRBJ1-2
V gene: TRBV19
D gene: TRBD1
clone size: -
CDR3 protein: CASQLSRGYGYTF
CDR3 DNA: TGTGCCAGCCAGTTAAGCAGGGGGTATGGCTACACCTTC

CDR3 length: 17
J gene: TRBJ2-3
V gene: TRBV7-3
D gene: -
clone size: many
CDR3 protein: CASSLNPTTGFGDTQYF
CDR3 DNA: TGTGCCAGCAGCTTAAATCCCACCACGGGATTCGGTGATACGCAGTATTTT

CDR3 length: 14
J gene: TRBJ2-7
V gene: TRBV4-1
D gene: TRBD2
clone size: many
CDR3 protein: CASSQTSQAYEQYF
CDR3 DNA: TGCGCCAGCAGTCAGACTAGCCAAGCCTACGAGCAGTACTTC

CDR3 length: 16
J gene: TRBJ2-2
V gene: TRBV7-2
D gene: -
clone size: -
CDR3 protein: CASSLGVAANTGELFF
CDR3 DNA: TGTGCCAGCAGCTTAGGGGTAGCAGCGAACACCGGGGAGCTGTTTTTT

CDR3 length: 16
J gene: TRBJ1-1
V gene: TRBV18
D gene: -
clone size: few
CDR3 protein: CASSPPTRGMNTEAFF
CDR3 DNA: TGTGCCAGCTCACCACCGACAAGGGGGATGAACACTGAAGCTTTCTTT

CDR3 length: 14
J gene: TRBJ2-5
V gene: TRBV24-1
D gene: -
clone size: many
CDR3 protein: CATSDTREQETQYF
CDR3 DNA: TGTGCCACCAGTGATACCAGGGAACAAGAGACCCAGTACTTC

CDR3 length: 14
J gene: TRBJ2-3
V gene: TRBV6-1
D gene: -
clone size: many
CDR3 protein: CASSPGPRADTQYF
CDR3 DNA: TGTGCCAGCAGTCCCGGACCCCGCGCAGATACGCAGTATTTT

CDR3 length: 15
J gene: TRBJ2-5
V gene: TRBV28
D gene: TRBD2
clone size: many
CDR3 protein: CASSRTSGRAETQYF
CDR3 DNA: TGTGCCAGCAGCCGGACTAGCGGGAGGGCGGAGACCCAGTACTTC

CDR3 length: 13
J gene: TRBJ1-2
V gene: TRBV27
D gene: TRBD1
clone size: many
CDR3 protein: CASWDSNNYGYTF
CDR3 DNA: TGTGCCAGTTGGGACAGCAACAACTATGGCTACACCTTC